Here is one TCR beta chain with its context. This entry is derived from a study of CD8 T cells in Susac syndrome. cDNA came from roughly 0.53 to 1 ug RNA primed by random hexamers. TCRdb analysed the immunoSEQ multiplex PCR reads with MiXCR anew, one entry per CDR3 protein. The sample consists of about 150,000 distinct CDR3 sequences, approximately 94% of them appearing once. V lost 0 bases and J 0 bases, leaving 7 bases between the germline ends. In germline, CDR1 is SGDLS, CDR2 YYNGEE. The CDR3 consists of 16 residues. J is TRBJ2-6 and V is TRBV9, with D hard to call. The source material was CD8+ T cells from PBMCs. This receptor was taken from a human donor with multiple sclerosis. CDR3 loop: CASSVGRSSGANVLTF. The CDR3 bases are TGTGCCAGCAGCGTAGGCAGGAGCTCTGGGGCCAACGTCCTGACTTTC.